This T cell receptor (beta chain) was observed in a study of beta chain features in type 1 diabetes. Notes on the study in general: People with Type 1 diabetes carried modestly yet significantly shorter TCRB CDR3s in all four CD4+ subsets.

Unmatched junction bases numbered 1, after V lost 1 base and J lost 5 bases. CDR1 SGHAT and CDR2 FQNNGV come from the germline V gene. The CDR3 is 14 residues long. In regard to this clone: Its specificity is not known.

Expressed TCRB transcripts were sequenced, since all the RNA that had been isolated was reverse transcribed. Using immunoSEQ multiplex PCR, the repertoire was profiled, and TCRdb retains in-frame clones only, with some absent. The sample holds about 290,000 clones, around 7.8% seen once. The TCR sequence derives from a woman under 30 in good health. This chain connects TRBV11-2 to TRBJ2-1; 8 nucleotides line up with TRBD1. The specimen sequenced was central memory CD4+ T cells from blood. The CDR3 DNA is TGTGCCAGCAGCTTAGCAGGGGGCCACAATGAGCAGTTCTTC. Translating it yields CASSLAGGHNEQFF.